This T cell receptor beta chain emerged from a study of CD8+CD57+ T cells in acquired aplastic anemia. Study summary: Recorded DNA amounts for sorted CD4+ and CD8+ cells had an average of approximately 3 ug.

Flow cytometry had shown expanded CD8+CD57+ cells in the patients chosen for sequencing. Each patient had severe acquired aplastic anemia. The blood sampling took place in patients who had so far received no therapy. The TCR beta profiling, which covered VDJ combination and CDR3 sequence, was carried out using genomic DNA as the template. TCRdb recomputed calls from the reads with MiXCR, one row per CDR3 protein. In the table there are about 120,000 distinct CDR3 sequences, roughly 55% of which are singletons. In this sample, this clonotype turned up once. Its antigen is still unknown. The junction departs from the called germline gene at one end, perhaps through a read error. General observations from the study: Researchers report that twenty-nine CD8+ CDR3 sequences appeared in both patients and controls.

This CDR3 is 14 amino acids long. Germline loops: CDR1 LNHDA, CDR2 SQIVND (reference sequence). Source material: sorted CD4+, CD8+, or CD8+CD57+ T cells (not recorded which) from PBMCs. The gene calls are TRBV19 and TRBJ2-7; the match to TRBD2 covers 13 bases. The sequence derives from a human donor with aplastic anemia. The CDR3 DNA follows: TGTGCCAGTAGTACTGGATTTGGACTAGCGGGAGTAAGTTTC. Residues: CASSTGFGLAGVSF. The complete variable domain, with remaining parts taken from reference TRBV19 and TRBJ2-7, reads DGGITQSPKYLFRKEGQNVTLSCEQNLNHDAMYWYRQDPGQGLRLIYYSQIVNDFQKGDIAEGYSVSREKKESFPLTVTSAQKNPTAFYLCASSTGFGLAGVSFGPGTRLTVT.